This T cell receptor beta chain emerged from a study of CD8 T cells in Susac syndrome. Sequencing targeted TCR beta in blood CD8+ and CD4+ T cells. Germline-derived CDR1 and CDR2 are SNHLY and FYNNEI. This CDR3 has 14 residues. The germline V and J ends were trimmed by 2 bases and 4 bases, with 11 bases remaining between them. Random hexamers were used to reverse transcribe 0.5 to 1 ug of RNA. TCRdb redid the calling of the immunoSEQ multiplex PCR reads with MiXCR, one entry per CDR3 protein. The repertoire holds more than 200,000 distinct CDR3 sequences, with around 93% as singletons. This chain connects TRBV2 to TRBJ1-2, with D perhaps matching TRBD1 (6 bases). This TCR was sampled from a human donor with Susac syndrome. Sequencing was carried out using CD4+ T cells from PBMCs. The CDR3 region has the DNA TGTGCCAGCAGTGAATCGGGGGGCCTCTATGGCTACACCTTC. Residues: CASSESGGLYGYTF.